This TCR beta chain was recorded in a study of T cell repertoires in cytomegalovirus infection. Study-level information: Evidence of both CMV infection and a matching HLA type came from public TCR beta signatures.

Study conclusions and caveats: The ex vivo response showed dominance by HLA-C-restricted CMV-specific TCR beta clonotypes.

A remark on this clonotype: The antigen remains unidentified.

The CDR3 runs 11 residues. Trimming took 7 bases from V and 1 from J, leaving 6 bases between them. Germline loops: CDR1 SQVTM, CDR2 ANQGSEA. Via MiXCR, TCRdb re-called the reads, giving one row per CDR3 protein. The sample has roughly 630,000 distinct CDR3 sequences, 20% to 25% seen once. This chain connects TRBV29-1 to TRBJ2-3; unclear D gene. This receptor was obtained from a human donor in good health (CMV status not recorded). Some clones in this sample may be carry-over from other donors' samples. The sample was CD8+ T cells from PBMCs. The CDR3 spells CSGVGTDTQYF. CDR3 nucleotide sequence: TGCAGCGGGGTGGGCACAGATACGCAGTATTTT.